The next 28 T cell receptor beta chains were all read from a single sample in a study of T cell repertoires in cytomegalovirus infection. TCRdb used MiXCR to reprocess the reads, holding one entry per CDR3 protein. The sample contains 560,000 or so distinct CDR3 sequences, 16% of which appear only once. Sequencing was performed on CD8+ T cells from PBMCs. The origin of the receptors is a human donor in good health (CMV status not recorded). Some clones in this sample may be carry-over from other donors' samples.

This clonotype was counted at least ten times. This chain joins TRBV27 and TRBJ2-3; 8 bases map to TRBD1. The CDR3 runs 15 residues. CDR1 is MNHEY, CDR2 SMNVEV, per germline (reference sequence). Trimming removed 3 bases from V and 4 bases from J; junction bases left unmatched: 6. CDR3 sequence reads: CASSFGQGAADTQYF. In nucleotides, the CDR3 is TGTGCCAGCAGTTTTGGTCAGGGGGCCGCAGATACGCAGTATTTT.

Many counts were recorded for this clonotype. The chain couples TRBV10-3 to TRBJ2-3; a possible D gene is TRBD1 (6 bases). This CDR3 contains 19 residues. Trimming removed 4 bases from V and 2 bases from J, with 25 bases in between. Germline CDR1 ENHRY, CDR2 SYGVKD. This CDR3 reads CAISVGGRGPESLTDTQYF. In DNA form, the CDR3 reads TGTGCCATCAGTGTTGGGGGCAGGGGTCCGGAAAGCCTCACAGATACGCAGTATTTT.

This clonotype came up many times. The chain couples TRBV7-8 to TRBJ1-1; tentative D call: TRBD1 (5 bases). Germline CDR1 SGHVS, CDR2 FQNEAQ. The length of the CDR3 is 12 residues. Trimming shortened V by 5 bases and J by 1 base, and 5 bases separated the two germline ends. The CDR3 nucleotides read TGTGCCAGCAGCCAGGGGAACACTGAAGCTTTCTTT. Its protein product is CASSQGNTEAFF.

This clonotype was found many times. The chain uses TRBV12-5 and TRBJ2-1; 11 bases match TRBD2. V was clipped by 5 bases and J by 3 bases; unmatched bases: 6. Germline V lookup: CDR1 LGHNT, CDR2 FRNRAP. The CDR3 is 16 residues long. The CDR3 loop reads CASGVTSGAIYNEQFF. The CDR3 DNA is TGTGCTAGTGGTGTGACTAGCGGGGCCATCTACAATGAGCAGTTCTTC.

A few counts support this clonotype. The chain combines TRBV27 with TRBJ2-7; D is ambiguous. V lost 4 bases, J lost 5 bases, and 9 bases lay in between. This CDR3 contains 12 residues. Germline-derived CDR1 and CDR2 are MNHEY and SMNVEV (reference sequence). The CDR3 sequence: CASSSPDHEQYF. The CDR3 coding sequence is TGTGCCAGCAGTTCCCCCGACCACGAGCAGTACTTC.

This clonotype was counted ten times or more. The genes are TRBV7-9 and TRBJ1-2, with TRBD1 identical over 7 bases. This CDR3 has 14 residues. Germline-derived CDR1 and CDR2 are SEHNR and FQNEAQ (reference sequence). Trimming took 5 bases from V and 7 from J; bases not matched to a gene: 10. DNA of the CDR3: TGTGCCAGCAGCCTTGGACAGGCTCGAGGTGGCTACACCTTC. It is translated as CASSLGQARGGYTF.

This clonotype was seen a handful of times. The gene calls are TRBV29-1 and TRBJ2-2; no clear D gene. Germline V gene data show CDR1 as SQVTM and CDR2 as ANQGSEA. This CDR3 is 11 amino acids long. Trimming took 7 bases from V and 7 from J, leaving 10 bases between them. The CDR3 DNA reads as TGCAGCGCCAGGTTGGGCGGGGAGCTGTTTTTT. Translated, it gives CSARLGGELFF.

The sample holds a few counts of this clonotype. The genes are TRBV20-1 and TRBJ2-5; D possibly corresponds to TRBD2 (5 bases). V was shortened by 1 base and J by 3 bases, with 18 bases between the two germline ends. The CDR3 extends over 16 amino acids. Germline CDR1 DFQATT, CDR2 SNEGSKA (reference sequence). CDR3 region: CSARGGRPPGEETQYF. The CDR3 DNA is TGCAGTGCTAGAGGAGGGCGACCACCTGGGGAAGAGACCCAGTACTTC.

The V and J genes are TRBV12-3 or TRBV12-4 and TRBJ2-1, with 8 bases matching TRBD2. This CDR3 has 14 residues. J was trimmed by 5 bases and V by 6 bases; bases with no gene match: 6. CDR3 sequence (DNA): TGTGCCAGCAGAATCGGGGGGGGTAACAATGAGCAGTTCTTC. Its translation: CASRIGGGNNEQFF.

This clonotype was observed a few times. This rearrangement joins TRBV6-1 to TRBJ1-2; TRBD1 matches 7 bases. Germline V gene lookup returns CDR1 MNHNS and CDR2 SASEGT. With V trimmed by 6 bases and J by 4 bases, 8 bases remained unmatched. There are 14 residues in the CDR3. The CDR3 region has the DNA TGTGCCAGCAGCGAGCGAGGGGGCGGCTATGGCTACACCTTC. It codes for CASSERGGGYGYTF.

The table lists this clonotype with a few counts. The chain uses TRBV12-3 or TRBV12-4 and TRBJ1-4; D remains ambiguous. The CDR3 contains 14 residues. The germline V and J ends were trimmed by 3 bases and 4 bases, with 9 bases remaining between them. The CDR3 sequence: CASSLEGFNEKLFF. As DNA, the CDR3 is TGTGCCAGCAGTTTGGAAGGGTTTAATGAAAAACTGTTTTTT.

For the CDR3, the DNA is TGTGCCAGCAGTTACAGGTTGGGGAGCTCCAGCTCCTACAATGAGCAGTTCTTC. It codes for CASSYRLGSSSSYNEQFF. The chain joins TRBV6-5 to TRBJ2-1, with D tentatively TRBD2 (5 bases). Trimming shortened V by 2 bases and J by 0 bases, and 17 bases separated the two germline ends. CDR3 size: 18 residues. Germline V gives CDR1 MNHEY, CDR2 SVGAGI.

About this clonotype: A much larger clonotype is one base distant, so this may be a read error. This chain connects TRBV29-1 to TRBJ1-1, with 7 bases matching TRBD1. Germline V gives CDR1 SQVTM, CDR2 ANQGSEA. This CDR3 region has 15 residues. CDR3 nucleotide sequence: TGCGGCGTTTATTTGAGGGGGCGGGTGAACACTGAAGCTTTCTTT. Encoded protein: CGVYLRGRVNTEAFF.

In its sample, this clonotype was seen many times. The rearrangement uses TRBV12-3 or TRBV12-4 and TRBJ2-7, with D unresolved. Deletions cut 5 bases from V and 2 bases from J, with 7 bases between. The CDR3 has 12 amino acids. The CDR3 region has the DNA TGTGCCAGCAGTGACCGGCCCTACGAGCAGTACTTC. Its translation is CASSDRPYEQYF.

There are many counts of this clonotype. The limits of the CDR3 on the DNA are not certain, so only TCRdb's listed CDR3 is given. The chain joins TRBV27 to TRBJ2-2; no DNA check was done on the table's D call, TRBD2. CDR1 is MNHEY and CDR2 is SMNVEV in the germline V gene (reference sequence). Counting both end residues, the CDR3 totals 16 amino acids. The CDR3 sequence: CASSSSSGASPSELFF.

This clonotype was seen at least ten times. The chain employs TRBV27 and TRBJ2-3; D is possibly TRBD1 or TRBD2 (6 bases each). The CDR3 is 15 amino acids. Germline CDR1 reads MNHEY; CDR2 reads SMNVEV (reference sequence). Trimming stripped 2 bases from V and 3 bases from J, with 12 bases between. The CDR3 reads CASSLLGGKTDTQYF. CDR3 in DNA: TGTGCCAGCAGTTTACTAGGGGGGAAAACAGATACGCAGTATTTT.

This clonotype was counted ten times or more. The rearrangement links TRBV7-9 to TRBJ2-1, with 10 bases fitting TRBD1. V gave up 1 base and J gave up 0 bases; unmatched junction bases: 15. CDR1 is SEHNR and CDR2 is FQNEAQ in the germline V gene (reference sequence). The CDR3 is made up of 21 amino acids. The CDR3 nucleotides are TGTGCCAGCAGCTTAGGAAGTATAGGACAGGGGGTCTCGAGCTCCTACAATGAGCAGTTCTTC. Translation: CASSLGSIGQGVSSSYNEQFF.

This clonotype has at least ten counts. This chain links TRBV28 with TRBJ2-7, with 7 bases matching TRBD1. CDR1 is MDHEN, CDR2 SYDVKM, per germline. The trim removed 7 bases at V and 2 bases at J, leaving 5 bases unmatched. The CDR3 extends over 13 amino acids. The CDR3 nucleotides read TGTGCCAGCACTGGACAGGTTGCCTACGAGCAGTACTTC. It is translated as CASTGQVAYEQYF. The entire variable domain, with the rest obtained from reference TRBV28 and TRBJ2-7, is as follows: DVKVTQSSRYLVKRTGEKVFLECVQDMDHENMFWYRQDPGLGLRLIYFSYDVKMKEKGDIPEGYSVSREKKERFSLILESASTNQTSMYLCASTGQVAYEQYFGPGTRLTVT.

This clonotype was seen at least ten times. J is TRBJ1-1 and V is TRBV27, with D tentatively TRBD1 (5 bases). The CDR3 loop spans 15 amino acids. Germline V gives CDR1 MNHEY, CDR2 SMNVEV (reference sequence). Trimming pared 2 bases from V and 2 bases from J, leaving 12 bases between. The CDR3 DNA is TGTGCCAGCAGTTTAAGATTAACAGGAAACACTGAAGCTTTCTTT. Translating it yields CASSLRLTGNTEAFF.

This rearrangement joins TRBV6-6 to TRBJ2-5; TRBD2 aligns across 8 bases. With 8 bases clipped from V and 4 bases from J, the junction kept 12 bases outside the gene matches. The CDR3 is 15 amino acids. Germline values: CDR1 MNHNY, CDR2 SVGAGI (reference sequence). CDR3 DNA sequence: TGTGCCAGCTCTACCCGGGGGGGGTTTACAGAGACCCAGTACTTC. It codes for CASSTRGGFTETQYF.

This clonotype has ten or more counts. This chain links TRBV7-9 with TRBJ2-1; 7 positions match TRBD1. The CDR3 extends over 14 amino acids. Germline loops: CDR1 SEHNR, CDR2 FQNEAQ (reference sequence). The junction had 13 bases not matched to a gene; V was cut back by 5 bases and J by 12 bases. In DNA form, the CDR3 reads TGTGCCAGCAGCCCGGGACAGTTCCATTTAGGGCAGTTCTTC. Translated, it gives CASSPGQFHLGQFF. Full variable domain (rest looked up from reference TRBV7-9 and TRBJ2-1): DTGVSQNPRHKITKRGQNVTFRCDPISEHNRLYWYRQTLGQGPEFLTYFQNEAQLEKSRLLSDRFSAERPKGSFSTLEIQRTEQGDSAMYLCASSPGQFHLGQFFGPGTRLTVL.

For this clonotype: This may be a read error: a much more frequent sequence differs by one nucleotide. The J gene is TRBJ2-5, the V gene TRBV24-1; 7 bases match TRBD2. Germline values: CDR1 KGHDR, CDR2 SFDVKD. The CDR3 covers 16 residues. The DNA of the CDR3 is TGTGCCACCAGTGATATCGGGAGGAGTTCCCAAGATACCCAGTACTTC. It codes for CATSDIGRSSQDTQYF.

The chain uses TRBV9 and TRBJ2-5; 9 bases align to TRBD2. The germline CDR1 and CDR2 sequences are SGDLS and YYNGEE. The CDR3 has 15 residues. Unmatched junction bases numbered 5, after V lost 3 bases and J lost 2 bases. CDR3 sequence reads: CASSAGLAEQETQYF. In DNA form, the CDR3 reads TGTGCCAGCAGCGCGGGACTAGCTGAGCAAGAGACCCAGTACTTC.

This clonotype was seen a handful of times. The rearrangement links TRBV11-2 to TRBJ2-7, with D unclear. Germline CDR1 SGHAT, CDR2 FQNNGV. V shed 0 bases and J shed 2 bases, with 5 bases lying between them. CDR3 length: 13 residues. As DNA, the CDR3 is TGTGCCAGCAGCTTAGATCCCCCCTACGAGCAGTACTTC. It encodes CASSLDPPYEQYF. Based on the CDR3 plus reference TRBV11-2 and TRBJ2-7, the full variable domain is EAGVAQSPRYKIIEKRQSVAFWCNPISGHATLYWYQQILGQGPKLLIQFQNNGVVDDSQLPKDRFSAERLKGVDSTLKIQPAKLEDSAVYLCASSLDPPYEQYFGPGTRLTVT.

The table lists this clonotype with a few counts. The chain joins TRBV30 to TRBJ1-1; D possibly corresponds to TRBD1 (5 bases). Germline CDR1 GTSNPN, CDR2 SVGIG (reference sequence). The CDR3 loop spans 13 amino acids. The V end was cut by 7 bases, the J end by 6 bases, with 18 bases between. The CDR3 DNA reads TGTGCCTCTCTCGGGCAGGTAGGGGCTGAAGCTTTCTTT. It codes for CASLGQVGAEAFF. The variable domain in full, completed from reference TRBV30 and TRBJ1-1, reads SQTIHQWPATLVQPVGSPLSLECTVEGTSNPNLYWYRQAAGRGLQLLFYSVGIGQISSEVPQNLSASRPQDRQFILSSKKLLLSDSGFYLCASLGQVGAEAFFGQGTRLTVV.

This clonotype was found many times. The chain has TRBV12-3 or TRBV12-4 and TRBJ1-2, with a possible D match to TRBD1 (5 bases). The CDR3 runs 15 residues. V gave up 5 bases and J gave up 7 bases, with 20 bases separating them. The CDR3 DNA reads as TGTGCCAGCAGTCCCCCCAACTGGGGCGCAAGTGGCTACACCTTC. Translation gives CASSPPNWGASGYTF.

Ten or more counts support this clonotype. This chain links TRBV11-2 with TRBJ2-3; TRBD1 aligns across 9 bases. Germline lookup yields CDR1 SGHAT and CDR2 FQNNGV. V lost 5 bases and J lost 2; bases outside the gene matches: 14. The CDR3 has 18 residues. The CDR3 sequence is CASSPLDPGQGNTDTQYF. The DNA of the CDR3 is TGTGCCAGCAGCCCGTTGGATCCGGGACAGGGAAACACAGATACGCAGTATTTT.

Comments on this clonotype: A much larger clone lies a single base off, so this may be a read error. This likely comes from a read error, as the CDR3 has no conserved phenylalanine or tryptophan at its end. The chain uses TRBV11-1 and TRBJ2-7; D is perhaps TRBD2 (5 bases). This CDR3 region has 14 residues. Germline assignment: CDR1 SGHAT and CDR2 FQDESV (reference sequence). Trimming cost V 4 bases and J 6 bases, with 16 bases left between them. CDR3 bases: TGTGCCAGCAGCTCCCGTAGCGTCGCGAGCGAGCAGTACTTA. This sequence encodes CASSSRSVASEQYL.